This entry concerns a single T cell receptor (beta chain). Its antigen remains unidentified. The data derive from a study of monozygotic twins with inflammatory bowel disease. Whole-study results and caveats: Healthy co-twins showed greater TCRbeta diversity (inverse Simpson) than IBD patients.

Through template switching, UMIs that included a 6-nucleotide sample barcode were added. TCRdb reprocessed the 5' RACE reads, keeping one entry per CDR3 protein, no DNA. The specimen's table records around 190,000 distinct CDR3 sequences. Germline lookup yields CDR1 SGHAT and CDR2 FQDESV (reference sequence). CDR3 size: 13 residues. The V call is TRBV11-1, the J call TRBJ2-5; TCRdb designates TRBD1, a call that cannot be tested without DNA. The receptor was derived from a human donor with ulcerative colitis or Crohn's disease, or a healthy co-twin of an affected twin (not recorded which). The source material was blood. CDR3 amino acids: CASSGGQQETQYF.